Detailed here is one TCR beta chain. The protocol was immunoSEQ multiplex PCR, while the TCRdb copy is restricted to in-frame clones and leaves out a portion. The table shows under 300,000 clones, with approximately 86% occurring only once. The source of the sample is a study of blood T cell repertoires in COVID-19. Overall study context: T cells, B-cell-depleted T cells, or PBMCs supplied cDNA or gDNA.

Trimming at V came to 0 bases and at J to 5 bases, leaving 6 bases not matched to a gene. Germline CDR1 reads LGHDT; CDR2 reads YNNKEL (reference sequence). The CDR3 runs to 15 residues. The sequenced material came from PBMCs or T cells enriched from blood (not recorded which). The receptor was derived from a woman in her forties with acute COVID-19. V gene TRBV3-1 (or the pseudogene TRBV3-2) combines with J gene TRBJ2-7; TRBD1 matches 8 bases. The CDR3 spells CASSQDVDRVDEQYF. CDR3 nucleotide sequence: TGTGCCAGCAGCCAAGATGTGGACAGGGTAGACGAGCAGTACTTC.